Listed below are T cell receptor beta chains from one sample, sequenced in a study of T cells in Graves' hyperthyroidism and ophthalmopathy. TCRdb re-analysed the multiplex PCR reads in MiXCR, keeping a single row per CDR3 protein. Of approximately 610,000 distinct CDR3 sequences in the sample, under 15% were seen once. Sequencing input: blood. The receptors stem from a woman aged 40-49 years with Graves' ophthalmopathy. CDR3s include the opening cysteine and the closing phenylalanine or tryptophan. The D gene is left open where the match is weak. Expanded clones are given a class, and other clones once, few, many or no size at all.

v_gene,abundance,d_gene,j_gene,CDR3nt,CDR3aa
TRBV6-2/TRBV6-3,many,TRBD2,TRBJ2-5,TGTGCCAGCAGTTACCCACTCAAACTAGGGAGGGAGGAAGAGACCCAGTACTTC,CASSYPLKLGREEETQYF
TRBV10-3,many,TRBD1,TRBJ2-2,TGTGCCATCAGTGAGTCCGAGACAGGGGTTGCCGGGGAGCTGTTTTTT,CAISESETGVAGELFF
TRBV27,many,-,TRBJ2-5,TGTGCCACCCGGGGCCAAGAGACCCAGTACTTC,CATRGQETQYF
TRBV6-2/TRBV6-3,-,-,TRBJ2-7,TGTGCCAGCAGTTACGGCGGGGGACAGAATTACGAGCAGTACTTC,CASSYGGGQNYEQYF
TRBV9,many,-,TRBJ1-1,TGTGCCAGCAGCGTAGGGGGGGGAATGAACACTGAAGCTTTCTTT,CASSVGGGMNTEAFF
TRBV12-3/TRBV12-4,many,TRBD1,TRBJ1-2,TGTGCCAGCAGTTTTAGGGGGCTTAGGGGCTACACCTTC,CASSFRGLRGYTF
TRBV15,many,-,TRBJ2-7,TGTGCCACCAGCAGCGCAGGGGGGACCTACGAGCAGTACTTC,CATSSAGGTYEQYF
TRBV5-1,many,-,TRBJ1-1,TGCGCCAGCAGCTTTGGATCCGGCAGCACTGAAGCTTTCTTT,CASSFGSGSTEAFF
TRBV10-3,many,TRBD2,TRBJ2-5,TGTGCCATCAGAGCACCGGGAGGGGAGACCCAGTACTTC,CAIRAPGGETQYF
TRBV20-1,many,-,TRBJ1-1,TGCAGTGCCTTTTTTCCGGGAAATCAGTCCCCTTTCTTT,CSAFFPGNQSPFF
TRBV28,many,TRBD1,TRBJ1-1,TGTGCCAGCAGGTTCCCAGGGGGGGAGGTTTTCTTT,CASRFPGGEVFF
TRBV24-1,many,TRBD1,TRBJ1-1,TGTGCCACCAGGGGACAGAGTAACACTGAAGCTTTCTTT,CATRGQSNTEAFF
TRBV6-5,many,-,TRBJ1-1,TGTGCCAGCAGTCTCAGCAGTGAAGCTTTCTTT,CASSLSSEAFF
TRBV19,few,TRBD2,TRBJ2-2,TGTGCCAGTAGTGCACTAGCGGGATGGAACACCGGGGAGCTGTTTTTT,CASSALAGWNTGELFF
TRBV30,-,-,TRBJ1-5,TGTGCCTGGAGTGTAACAGGAGATCAGCCCCAGCATTTT,CAWSVTGDQPQHF
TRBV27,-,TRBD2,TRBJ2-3,TGTGCCAGCAGTCGACTGGGACTAGCGGGATCTGATACGCAGTATTTT,CASSRLGLAGSDTQYF
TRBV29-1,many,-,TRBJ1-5,TGCAGCGTTGCAGGGACTTCCAATCAGCCCCAGCATTTT,CSVAGTSNQPQHF
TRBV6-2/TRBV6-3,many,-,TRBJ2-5,TGTGCCAGCAGTCCCAGACAGGAAGAGACCCAGTACTTC,CASSPRQEETQYF
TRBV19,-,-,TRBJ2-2,TGTGCCAGTAGTATAAAGGCGGCCTCGAACACCGGGGAGCTGTTTTTT,CASSIKAASNTGELFF
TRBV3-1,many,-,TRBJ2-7,TGTGCCAGCAGCCAAGGATCGGGCGAGCAGTACTTC,CASSQGSGEQYF
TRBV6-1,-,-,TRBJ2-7,TGTGCCAGCAAGGGGCCCCTCGAGCAGTACTTC,CASKGPLEQYF
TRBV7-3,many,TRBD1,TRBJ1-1,TGTGCCAGCAGCTTAATGGGCGGGACAGTGAATACTGAAGCTTTCTTT,CASSLMGGTVNTEAFF
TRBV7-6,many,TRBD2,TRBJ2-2,TGTGCCAGCAGACCGACTAGCGGGAGCATCGGGGAGCTGTTTTTT,CASRPTSGSIGELFF
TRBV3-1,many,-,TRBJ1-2,TGTGCCAGCAGCCAAGAAAGACCGCCATATGGCTACACCTTC,CASSQERPPYGYTF
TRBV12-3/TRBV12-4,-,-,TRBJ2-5,TGTGCCAGCAGTTCTATCATAGGGGCCCAGTACTTC,CASSSIIGAQYF
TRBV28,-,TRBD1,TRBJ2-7,TGTGCCAGCAGTCCTATAGACAGGGTCCACGAGCAGTACTTC,CASSPIDRVHEQYF
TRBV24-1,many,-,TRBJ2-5,TGTGCCACCAGTGATTTTGTTGGGGACCAAGAGACCCAGTACTTC,CATSDFVGDQETQYF
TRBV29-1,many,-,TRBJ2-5,TGCAGCGGACTAGAAGAGACCCAGTACTTC,CSGLEETQYF
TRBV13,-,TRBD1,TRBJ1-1,TGTGCCAGCAGCCGGACAGGGGGCCGGGACACTGAAGCTTTCTTT,CASSRTGGRDTEAFF
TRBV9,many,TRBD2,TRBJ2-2,TGTGCCAGCAGCGTGCGGGGGATGGGGGAGCTGTTTTTT,CASSVRGMGELFF
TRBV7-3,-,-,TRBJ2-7,TGTGCCACTGGGGCAGGACAGCTCGAGCAGTACTTC,CATGAGQLEQYF
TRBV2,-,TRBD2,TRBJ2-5,TGTGCCAGCAGTGTCCGGGGGGGGAACCAAGAGACCCAGTACTTC,CASSVRGGNQETQYF
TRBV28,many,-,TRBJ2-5,TGTGCCAGCAGGCCGCACATCCCCGGAGAGACCCAGTACTTC,CASRPHIPGETQYF
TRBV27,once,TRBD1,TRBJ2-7,TGTGCCAGCAGTTTTAACAGGGGGCCGTCCTACGAGCAGTACTTC,CASSFNRGPSYEQYF
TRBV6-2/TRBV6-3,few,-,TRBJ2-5,TGTGCCAGCAGTTGGAGGGAGACCTTACAAGAGACCCAGTACTTC,CASSWRETLQETQYF
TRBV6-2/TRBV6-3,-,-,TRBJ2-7,TGTGCCACCAAACAGCTCTACGAGCAGTACTTC,CATKQLYEQYF
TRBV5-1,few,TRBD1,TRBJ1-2,TGCGCCAGCAGCTACGTCGGGACAGTCAACTATGGCTACACCTTC,CASSYVGTVNYGYTF
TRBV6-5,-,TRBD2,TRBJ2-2,TGTGCCAGCAGTCACGGAGCGGGAGGCACCGGGGAGCTGTTTTTT,CASSHGAGGTGELFF
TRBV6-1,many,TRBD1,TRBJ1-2,TGTGCCAGTTCCCCAGGACAGGCGCACTATGGCTACACCTTC,CASSPGQAHYGYTF
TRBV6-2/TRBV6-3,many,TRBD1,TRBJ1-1,TGTGCCAGCAGTTACGGGCAGGGGGTATCTGAAGCTTTCTTT,CASSYGQGVSEAFF
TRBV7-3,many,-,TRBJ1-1,TGTGCCAGCAGCTTGGGGACGCAGGGGACGACTGAAGCTTTCTTT,CASSLGTQGTTEAFF
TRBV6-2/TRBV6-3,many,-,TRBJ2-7,TGTGCCAGCAGCTCCGGACTGTTCTACGAGCAGTACTTC,CASSSGLFYEQYF